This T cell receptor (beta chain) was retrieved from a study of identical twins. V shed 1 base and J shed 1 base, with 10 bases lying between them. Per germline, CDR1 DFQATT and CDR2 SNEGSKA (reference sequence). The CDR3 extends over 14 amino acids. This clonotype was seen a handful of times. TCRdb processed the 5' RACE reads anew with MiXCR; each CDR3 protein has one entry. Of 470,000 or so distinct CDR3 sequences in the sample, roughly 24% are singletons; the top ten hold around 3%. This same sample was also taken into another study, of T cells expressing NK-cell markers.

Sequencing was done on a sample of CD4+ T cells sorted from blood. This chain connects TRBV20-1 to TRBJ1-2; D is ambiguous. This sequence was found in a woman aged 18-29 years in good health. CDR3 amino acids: CSARVAPFNYGYTF. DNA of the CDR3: TGCAGTGCTAGAGTCGCCCCTTTTAACTATGGCTACACCTTC.